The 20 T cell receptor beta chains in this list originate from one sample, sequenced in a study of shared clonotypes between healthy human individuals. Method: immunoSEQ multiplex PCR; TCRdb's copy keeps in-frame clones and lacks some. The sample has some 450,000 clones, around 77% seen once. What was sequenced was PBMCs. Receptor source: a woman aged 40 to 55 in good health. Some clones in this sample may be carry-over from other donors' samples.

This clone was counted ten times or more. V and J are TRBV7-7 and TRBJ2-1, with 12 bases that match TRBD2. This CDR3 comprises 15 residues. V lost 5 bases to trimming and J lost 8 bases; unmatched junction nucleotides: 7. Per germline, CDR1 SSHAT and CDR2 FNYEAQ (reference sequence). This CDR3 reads CASSPRTSGNHEQFF. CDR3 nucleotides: TGTGCCAGCAGCCCGAGGACTAGCGGGAACCATGAGCAGTTCTTC.

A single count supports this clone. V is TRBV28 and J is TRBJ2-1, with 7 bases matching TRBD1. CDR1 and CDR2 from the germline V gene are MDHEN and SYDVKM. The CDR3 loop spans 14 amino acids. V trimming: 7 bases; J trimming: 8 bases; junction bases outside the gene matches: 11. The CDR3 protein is CASTSTGYRHEQFF. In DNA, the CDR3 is TGTGCCAGCACCTCGACAGGGTATCGACATGAGCAGTTCTTC.

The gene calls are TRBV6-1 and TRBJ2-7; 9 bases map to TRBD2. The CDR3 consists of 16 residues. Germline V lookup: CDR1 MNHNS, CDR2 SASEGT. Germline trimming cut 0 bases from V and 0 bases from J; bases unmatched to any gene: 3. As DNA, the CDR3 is TGTGCCAGCAGTGAAGCCCTAGCGGGAAGCTCCTACGAGCAGTACTTC. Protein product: CASSEALAGSSYEQYF.

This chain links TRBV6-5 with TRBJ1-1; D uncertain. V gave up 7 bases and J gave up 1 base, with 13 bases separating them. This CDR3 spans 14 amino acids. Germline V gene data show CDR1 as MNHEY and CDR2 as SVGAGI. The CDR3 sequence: CASIDGNWNTEAFF. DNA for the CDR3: TGTGCCAGCATCGACGGGAATTGGAACACTGAAGCTTTCTTT.

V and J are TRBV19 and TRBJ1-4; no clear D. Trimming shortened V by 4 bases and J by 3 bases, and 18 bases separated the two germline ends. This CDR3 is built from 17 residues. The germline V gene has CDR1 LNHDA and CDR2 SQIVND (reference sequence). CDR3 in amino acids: CASSTPAEAAANEKLFF. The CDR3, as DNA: TGTGCCAGTAGTACGCCTGCGGAGGCTGCTGCTAATGAAAAACTGTTTTTT.

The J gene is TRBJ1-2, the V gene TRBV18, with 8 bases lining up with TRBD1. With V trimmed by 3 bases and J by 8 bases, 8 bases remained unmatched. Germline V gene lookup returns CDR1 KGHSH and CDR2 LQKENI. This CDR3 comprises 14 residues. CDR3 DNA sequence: TGTGCCAGCTCACCTCTTACGGACAGGGTCGGCTACACCTTC. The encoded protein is CASSPLTDRVGYTF.

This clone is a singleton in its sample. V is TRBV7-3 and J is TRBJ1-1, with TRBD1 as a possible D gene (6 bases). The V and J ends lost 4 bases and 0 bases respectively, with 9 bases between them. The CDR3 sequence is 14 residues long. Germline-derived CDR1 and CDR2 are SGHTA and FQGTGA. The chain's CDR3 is CASSYRVVNTEAFF. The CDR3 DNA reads TGTGCCAGCAGCTACAGGGTTGTGAACACTGAAGCTTTCTTT. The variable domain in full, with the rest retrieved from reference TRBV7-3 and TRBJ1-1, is GAGVSQTPSNKVTEKGKYVELRCDPISGHTALYWYRQSLGQGPEFLIYFQGTGAADDSGLPNDRFFAVRPEGSVSTLKIQRTERGDSAVYLCASSYRVVNTEAFFGQGTRLTVV.

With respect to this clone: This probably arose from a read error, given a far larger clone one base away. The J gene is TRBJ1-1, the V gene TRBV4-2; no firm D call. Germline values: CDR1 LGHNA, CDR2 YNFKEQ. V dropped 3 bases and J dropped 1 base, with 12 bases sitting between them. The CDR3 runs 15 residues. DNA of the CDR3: TGTGCCAGCAGCCAGACGGCTTTAACGAACACTGAAGCTTTCTTT. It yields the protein CASSQTALTNTEAFF.

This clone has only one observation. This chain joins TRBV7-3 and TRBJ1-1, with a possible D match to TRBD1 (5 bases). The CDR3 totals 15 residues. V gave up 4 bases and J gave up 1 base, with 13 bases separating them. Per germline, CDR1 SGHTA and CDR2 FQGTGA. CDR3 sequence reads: CASSSETAANTEAFF. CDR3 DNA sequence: TGTGCCAGCAGCTCCGAGACAGCGGCGAACACTGAAGCTTTCTTT.

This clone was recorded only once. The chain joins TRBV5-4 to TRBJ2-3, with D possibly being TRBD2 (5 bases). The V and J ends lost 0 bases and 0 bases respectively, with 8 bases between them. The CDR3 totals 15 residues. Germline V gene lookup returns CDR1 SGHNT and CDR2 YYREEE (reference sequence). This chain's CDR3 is CASSLGPGSTDTQYF. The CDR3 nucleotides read TGTGCCAGCAGCTTGGGGCCGGGAAGCACAGATACGCAGTATTTT.

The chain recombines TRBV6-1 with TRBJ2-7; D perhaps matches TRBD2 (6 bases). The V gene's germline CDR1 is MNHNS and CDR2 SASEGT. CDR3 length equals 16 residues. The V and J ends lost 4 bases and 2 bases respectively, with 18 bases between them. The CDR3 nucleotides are TGTGCCAGCAGTGGAGGTCGTCTAGCGTTTACCTACGAGCAGTACTTC. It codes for CASSGGRLAFTYEQYF.

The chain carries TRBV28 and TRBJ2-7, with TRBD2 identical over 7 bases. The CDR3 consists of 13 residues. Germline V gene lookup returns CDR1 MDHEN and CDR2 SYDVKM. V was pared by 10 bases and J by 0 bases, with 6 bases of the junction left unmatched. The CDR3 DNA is TGTGCCATTCTTGCGGGAGACTCCTACGAGCAGTACTTC. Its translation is CAILAGDSYEQYF.

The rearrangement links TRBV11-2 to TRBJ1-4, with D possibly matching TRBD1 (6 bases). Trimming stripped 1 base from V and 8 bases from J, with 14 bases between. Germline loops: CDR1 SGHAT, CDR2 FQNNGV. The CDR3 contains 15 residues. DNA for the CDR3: TGTGCCAGCAGCTTAGGAGGGGGTTTTTACGAAAAACTGTTTTTT. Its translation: CASSLGGGFYEKLFF.

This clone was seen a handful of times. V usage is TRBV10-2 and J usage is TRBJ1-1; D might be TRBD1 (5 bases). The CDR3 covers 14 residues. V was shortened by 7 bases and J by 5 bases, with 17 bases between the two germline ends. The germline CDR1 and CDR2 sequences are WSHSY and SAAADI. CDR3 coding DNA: TGCGCCAGCAACCCCGGGGGGGGAGGAACTGAAGCTTTCTTT. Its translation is CASNPGGGGTEAFF.

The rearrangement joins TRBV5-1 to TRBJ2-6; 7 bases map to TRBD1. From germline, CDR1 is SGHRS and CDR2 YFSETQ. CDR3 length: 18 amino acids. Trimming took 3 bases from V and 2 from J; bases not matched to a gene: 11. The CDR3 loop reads CASSSGPGQLTGANVLTF. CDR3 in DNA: TGCGCCAGCAGCTCTGGTCCGGGACAGCTTACTGGGGCCAACGTCCTGACTTTC.

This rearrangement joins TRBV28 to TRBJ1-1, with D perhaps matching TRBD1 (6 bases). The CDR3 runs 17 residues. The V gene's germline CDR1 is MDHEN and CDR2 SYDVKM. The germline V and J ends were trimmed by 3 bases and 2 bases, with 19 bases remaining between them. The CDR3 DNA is TGTGCCAGCAGTTTGAGTAGCGGGGGCAGGTTAAACACTGAAGCTTTCTTT. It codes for CASSLSSGGRLNTEAFF.

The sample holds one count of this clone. CDR3 loop: CASSSRIGQNEQFF. DNA of the CDR3: TGTGCCAGCAGCTCCAGGATTGGACAGAATGAGCAGTTCTTC. V usage is TRBV11-2 and J usage is TRBJ2-1; D is possibly TRBD1 (6 bases). CDR3 length: 14 residues. CDR1 is SGHAT and CDR2 is FQNNGV in the germline V gene. V gave up 4 bases and J gave up 7 bases, with 14 bases separating them.

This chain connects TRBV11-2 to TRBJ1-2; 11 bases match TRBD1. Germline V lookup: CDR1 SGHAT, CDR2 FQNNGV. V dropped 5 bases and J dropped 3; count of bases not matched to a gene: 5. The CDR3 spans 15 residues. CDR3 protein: CASSPDRGPYYGYTF. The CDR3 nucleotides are TGTGCCAGCAGCCCGGACAGGGGGCCTTACTATGGCTACACCTTC. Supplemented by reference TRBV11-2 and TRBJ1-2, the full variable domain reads EAGVAQSPRYKIIEKRQSVAFWCNPISGHATLYWYQQILGQGPKLLIQFQNNGVVDDSQLPKDRFSAERLKGVDSTLKIQPAKLEDSAVYLCASSPDRGPYYGYTFGSGTRLTVV.

The DNA for the CDR3 is TGCGCCAGCAGGAAGGGGGATCAGTTCTACGAGCAGTACTTC. Amino acid sequence: CASRKGDQFYEQYF. The chain recombines TRBV4-3 with TRBJ2-7, with D possibly matching TRBD1 (6 bases). The CDR3 has 14 amino acids. Germline CDR1 reads LGHNA; CDR2 reads YSLEER. V was pared by 6 bases and J by 3 bases, with 15 bases between.

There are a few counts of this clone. The CDR3 nucleotides read TGTGCCAGCAGGGGCACACCAACTAATGAAAAACTGTTTTTT. Protein sequence: CASRGTPTNEKLFF. This chain uses TRBV2 with TRBJ1-4; D not certain. The germline V and J ends were trimmed by 6 bases and 0 bases, with 8 bases remaining between them. CDR1 and CDR2 from the germline V gene are SNHLY and FYNNEI. The CDR3 covers 14 residues.